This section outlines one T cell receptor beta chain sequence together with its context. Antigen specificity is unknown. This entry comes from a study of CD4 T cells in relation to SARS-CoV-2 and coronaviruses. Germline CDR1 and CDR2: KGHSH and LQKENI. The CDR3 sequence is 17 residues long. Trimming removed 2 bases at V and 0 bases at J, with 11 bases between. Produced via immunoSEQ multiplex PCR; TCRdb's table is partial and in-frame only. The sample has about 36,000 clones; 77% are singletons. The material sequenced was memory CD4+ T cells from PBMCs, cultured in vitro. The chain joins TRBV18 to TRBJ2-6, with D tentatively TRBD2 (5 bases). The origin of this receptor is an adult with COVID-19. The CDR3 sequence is CASSPGGPRSGANVLTF. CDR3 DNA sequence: TGTGCCAGCTCACCAGGAGGTCCACGCTCTGGGGCCAACGTCCTGACTTTC. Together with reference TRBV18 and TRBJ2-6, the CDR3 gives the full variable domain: NAGVMQNPRHLVRRRGQEARLRCSPMKGHSHVYWYRQLPEEGLKFMVYLQKENIIDESGMPKERFSAEFPKEGPSILRIQQVVRGDSAAYFCASSPGGPRSGANVLTFGAGSRLTVL.